The rows below give T cell receptor beta chains drawn from one sample of a study of shared clonotypes between healthy human individuals. The repertoire was sequenced with immunoSEQ multiplex PCR; TCRdb's copy has only in-frame clones and lacks some. The profile shows around 2,000,000 clones, about 92% of them singletons. The sample comprised naive CD8+ T cells from PBMCs. Receptors originate from a man between 18 and 35 years old in good health. Some clones in this sample may be carry-over from other donors' samples. Each CDR3 is given with its conserved first and last residue. Fields, in order: D gene, clone size, V gene, J gene, CDR3 protein, CDR3 DNA. A D gene is named only where the DNA matches it firmly. Clone size is stated in some rows and not others, as once, few, many or a class when expanded.

d_gene: TRBD1
abundance: NA
v_gene: TRBV18
j_gene: TRBJ1-4
CDR3aa: CASSPDRGNEKLFF
CDR3nt: TGTGCCAGCTCACCGGACAGGGGTAATGAAAAACTGTTTTTT

d_gene: NA
abundance: few
v_gene: TRBV7-9
j_gene: TRBJ1-1
CDR3aa: CASKQMNTEAFF
CDR3nt: TGTGCCAGCAAACAGATGAACACTGAAGCTTTCTTT

d_gene: NA
abundance: NA
v_gene: TRBV6-5
j_gene: TRBJ1-2
CDR3aa: CASGPNGPNYGYTF
CDR3nt: TGTGCCAGCGGACCTAATGGACCTAACTATGGCTACACCTTC

d_gene: NA
abundance: NA
v_gene: TRBV5-4
j_gene: TRBJ1-1
CDR3aa: CASSFWGGNTEAFF
CDR3nt: TGTGCCAGCAGCTTCTGGGGGGGGAACACTGAAGCTTTCTTT

d_gene: NA
abundance: NA
v_gene: TRBV15
j_gene: TRBJ2-1
CDR3aa: CATSRDRQADHNEQFF
CDR3nt: TGTGCCACCAGCAGAGATCGACAAGCGGACCACAATGAGCAGTTCTTC

d_gene: TRBD2
abundance: NA
v_gene: TRBV5-4
j_gene: TRBJ2-1
CDR3aa: CASSLQAGARNEQFF
CDR3nt: TGTGCCAGCAGCTTGCAAGCGGGAGCTCGCAATGAGCAGTTCTTC

d_gene: NA
abundance: NA
v_gene: TRBV27
j_gene: TRBJ2-3
CDR3aa: CASSFAGASTDTQYF
CDR3nt: TGTGCCAGCAGTTTTGCGGGGGCTAGCACAGATACGCAGTATTTT

d_gene: NA
abundance: NA
v_gene: TRBV2
j_gene: TRBJ1-2
CDR3aa: CASFQEPGGYTF
CDR3nt: TGTGCCAGTTTTCAGGAGCCGGGTGGCTACACCTTC

d_gene: TRBD1
abundance: NA
v_gene: TRBV11-2
j_gene: TRBJ1-3
CDR3aa: CASSSGGGLGNTIYF
CDR3nt: TGTGCCAGCAGCTCAGGGGGCGGACTTGGAAACACCATATATTTT

d_gene: NA
abundance: NA
v_gene: TRBV18
j_gene: TRBJ2-7
CDR3aa: CASSPMGLSAYEQYF
CDR3nt: TGTGCCAGCTCACCCATGGGACTTTCTGCATACGAGCAGTACTTC

d_gene: TRBD1
abundance: NA
v_gene: TRBV7-9
j_gene: TRBJ2-3
CDR3aa: CASSSWTGATDTQYF
CDR3nt: TGTGCCAGCAGCTCGTGGACAGGGGCCACAGATACGCAGTATTTT

d_gene: NA
abundance: NA
v_gene: TRBV6-1
j_gene: TRBJ1-2
CDR3aa: CASNGRSYGYTF
CDR3nt: TGTGCCAGCAACGGGAGAAGCTATGGCTACACCTTC

d_gene: NA
abundance: NA
v_gene: TRBV4-1
j_gene: TRBJ2-1
CDR3aa: CASSQSPRFGGNEQFF
CDR3nt: TGCGCCAGCAGCCAAAGCCCCCGCTTCGGCGGGAATGAGCAGTTCTTC

d_gene: NA
abundance: NA
v_gene: TRBV30
j_gene: TRBJ1-4
CDR3aa: CAWRIKTNEKLFF
CDR3nt: TGTGCCTGGAGGATAAAGACTAATGAAAAACTGTTTTTT

d_gene: NA
abundance: few
v_gene: TRBV19
j_gene: TRBJ1-5
CDR3aa: CASSNGNQPQHF
CDR3nt: TGTGCCAGTAGTAATGGCAATCAGCCCCAGCATTTT

d_gene: TRBD2
abundance: NA
v_gene: TRBV7-6
j_gene: TRBJ2-1
CDR3aa: CATLAGELYNEQFF
CDR3nt: TGTGCCACTCTAGCGGGAGAACTCTACAATGAGCAGTTCTTC

d_gene: NA
abundance: NA
v_gene: TRBV5-5
j_gene: TRBJ1-2
CDR3aa: CASSPNGPGYTF
CDR3nt: TGTGCCAGCAGCCCTAACGGGCCTGGCTACACCTTC

d_gene: NA
abundance: NA
v_gene: TRBV7-6
j_gene: TRBJ1-4
CDR3aa: CASSFATGEKLFF
CDR3nt: TGTGCCAGCAGCTTTGCGACTGGAGAAAAACTGTTTTTT

d_gene: NA
abundance: NA
v_gene: TRBV7-9
j_gene: TRBJ2-7
CDR3aa: CASRFEESYEQYF
CDR3nt: TGTGCCAGCCGCTTCGAAGAGTCCTACGAGCAGTACTTC

d_gene: NA
abundance: NA
v_gene: TRBV19
j_gene: TRBJ2-5
CDR3aa: CASSFLETQYF
CDR3nt: TGTGCCAGTAGTTTCCTAGAGACCCAGTACTTC

d_gene: NA
abundance: NA
v_gene: TRBV19
j_gene: TRBJ1-2
CDR3aa: CASSTAGARVGGYTF
CDR3nt: TGTGCCAGTAGTACCGCAGGGGCGCGGGTTGGAGGCTACACCTTC

d_gene: TRBD1
abundance: NA
v_gene: TRBV4-2
j_gene: TRBJ2-7
CDR3aa: CASSLRTGGDEQYF
CDR3nt: TGTGCCAGCAGCCTCCGGACAGGGGGCGACGAGCAGTACTTC

d_gene: TRBD1
abundance: NA
v_gene: TRBV28
j_gene: TRBJ2-6
CDR3aa: CASSPTTGTGANVLTF
CDR3nt: TGTGCCAGCAGCCCCACGACAGGGACTGGGGCCAACGTCCTGACTTTC

d_gene: NA
abundance: once
v_gene: TRBV27
j_gene: TRBJ2-7
CDR3aa: CASRPSLDLFYEQYF
CDR3nt: TGTGCCAGCAGACCCTCCCTGGACCTTTTTTACGAGCAGTACTTC

d_gene: TRBD2
abundance: NA
v_gene: TRBV30
j_gene: TRBJ2-5
CDR3aa: CAWSVQVGTRVYQETQYF
CDR3nt: TGTGCCTGGAGTGTACAAGTGGGGACTAGGGTTTACCAAGAGACCCAGTACTTC